One sample yielded the 16 T cell receptor beta chains listed below, sequenced in a study of OX40 agonist ivuxolimab in advanced cancers. Using immunoSEQ multiplex PCR, the repertoire was profiled, and TCRdb retains in-frame clones only, with some absent. The sample records some 11,000 clones, 70% to 85% being singletons. Sequences were derived from CD4+ or CD8+ T cells sorted from blood, sampled in a trial of the OX40 agonist ivuxolimab. The receptors come from an adult with an advanced solid tumor such as melanoma, head and neck, liver or kidney cancer.

The chain links TRBV6-5 to TRBJ2-7; 12 bases line up with TRBD2. CDR3 length equals 15 residues. The V and J ends lost 5 bases and 3 bases, in that order; junction bases with no gene match: 5. Germline CDR1 reads MNHEY; CDR2 reads SVGAGI. The CDR3, as DNA: TGTGCCAGCAGTCCTAGCGGGGGGGCATTCTACGAGCAGTACTTC. This gives the protein CASSPSGGAFYEQYF.

V and J are TRBV4-1 and TRBJ2-3, with 10 bases aligning to TRBD2. Germline values: CDR1 MGHRA, CDR2 YSYEKL. With 2 bases clipped from V and 0 bases from J, the junction kept 8 bases outside the gene matches. CDR3 size: 18 residues. Here the CDR3 reads CASSQPTPSGSSTDTQYF. CDR3 in DNA: TGCGCCAGCAGCCAACCAACCCCTAGCGGGAGTAGCACAGATACGCAGTATTTT.

The chain employs TRBV27 and TRBJ1-3; weak D call: TRBD1 (5 bases). The CDR3 has 14 residues. Germline CDR1 is MNHEY and CDR2 is SMNVEV (reference sequence). Trimming took 3 bases from V and 2 from J, leaving 8 bases between them. The CDR3 here is CASSFGGTGNTIYF. CDR3 bases: TGTGCCAGCAGTTTTGGGGGGACTGGAAACACCATATATTTT.

The chain carries TRBV7-9 and TRBJ2-5, with D hard to call. The V end lost 5 bases, the J end lost 4 bases, and 2 bases lay between the germline ends. Germline V CDR1 and CDR2: SEHNR, FQNEAQ (reference sequence). The CDR3 sequence is 10 residues long. DNA of the CDR3: TGTGCCAGCAGCCTAGAGACCCAGTACTTC. Its translation: CASSLETQYF.

V is TRBV30 and J is TRBJ1-1; D unclear. The length of the CDR3 is 12 residues. The germline V gene encodes CDR1 GTSNPN and CDR2 SVGIG (reference sequence). V was pared by 5 bases and J by 3 bases, with 10 bases between. The CDR3 is CAWEVGYTEAFF. The CDR3 DNA is TGTGCCTGGGAGGTGGGGTACACTGAAGCTTTCTTT.

CDR3 in amino acids: CASSQDPGDKAFF. In DNA, the CDR3 is TGCGCCAGCAGCCAAGATCCAGGGGACAAGGCTTTCTTT. The gene calls are TRBV4-1 and TRBJ1-1; D perhaps matches TRBD1 (6 bases). The ends were cut back, 0 bases at V and 11 bases at J, with 13 bases in the middle. Germline V gene lookup returns CDR1 MGHRA and CDR2 YSYEKL. The CDR3 length is 13 residues.

The chain employs TRBV5-6 and TRBJ1-2; D gene unclear. This CDR3 comprises 13 residues. CDR1 is SGHDT and CDR2 is YYEEEE in the germline V gene. Trimming pared 2 bases from V and 2 bases from J, leaving 7 bases between. As DNA, the CDR3 is TGTGCCAGCAGCTTAGTCCGCAACTATGGCTACACCTTC. This sequence encodes CASSLVRNYGYTF.

The J gene is TRBJ1-1, the V gene TRBV4-2; D not resolved. The CDR3 totals 14 residues. The germline gives CDR1 LGHNA, CDR2 YNFKEQ. Trimming took 1 base from V and 2 from J, leaving 8 bases between them. The CDR3 DNA sequence: TGTGCCAGCAGCCAAGGGTTGGGTAACACTGAAGCTTTCTTT. It codes for CASSQGLGNTEAFF.

The chain is built from TRBV11-3 and TRBJ1-3, with D possibly being TRBD1 (5 bases). V lost 7 bases, J lost 0 bases, and 13 bases lay in between. This CDR3 has 15 residues. CDR1 and CDR2 (germline): SGHNT, YENEEA. CDR3 amino acids: CASTDKGSSGNTIYF. CDR3 in DNA: TGTGCCAGCACCGACAAGGGGAGCTCTGGAAACACCATATATTTT.

In this sample, this clone is medium-sized (0.01 to 0.1%). The rearrangement links TRBV5-5 to TRBJ1-1, with D tentatively TRBD1 (6 bases). CDR1 and CDR2 (germline): SGHKS, YYEKEE (reference sequence). CDR3 length: 15 amino acids. The ends were cut back, 4 bases at V and 1 base at J, with 14 bases in the middle. CDR3 sequence reads: CASSPYRVQNTEAFF. CDR3 nucleotides: TGTGCCAGCAGCCCTTACAGGGTCCAGAACACTGAAGCTTTCTTT.

This clone has a handful of counts. The J gene is TRBJ1-2, the V gene TRBV27, with 9 positions matching TRBD1. The V gene end was trimmed by 7 bases and the J gene end by 4 bases; junction bases not matched to a gene: 7. The CDR3 runs to 14 residues. CDR1 MNHEY and CDR2 SMNVEV come from the germline V gene (reference sequence). CDR3 sequence: CASNPQGAGYGYTF. Here the CDR3 DNA reads TGTGCCAGCAACCCACAGGGGGCAGGCTATGGCTACACCTTC.

The rearrangement links TRBV27 to TRBJ2-4; D call uncertain. Trimming took off 8 bases at V and 10 bases at J, with 15 bases between the two ends. Per the germline V gene, CDR1 is MNHEY and CDR2 is SMNVEV (reference sequence). This CDR3 is built from 12 residues. In DNA, the CDR3 is TGTGCCAGCGGTTCCGTAGGTGGAATTCAGTACTTC. Translating it yields CASGSVGGIQYF.

This chain links TRBV14 with TRBJ1-1; 7 bases align to TRBD1. This CDR3 is 15 amino acids long. Trimming removed 0 bases from V and 6 bases from J; junction bases left unmatched: 7. Germline V CDR1 and CDR2: SGHDN, FVKESK. CDR3 in DNA: TGTGCCAGCAGCCAAGACCCACAGGGGATCGCTGAAGCTTTCTTT. Translated: CASSQDPQGIAEAFF.

This clone appeared once. This rearrangement joins TRBV7-9 to TRBJ1-4; D not certain. The CDR3 runs to 17 residues. Germline CDR1 is SEHNR and CDR2 is FQNEAQ (reference sequence). V was clipped by 0 bases and J by 0 bases, with 11 bases between them. This CDR3 is CASSLAEEGSTNEKLFF. CDR3 nucleotides: TGTGCCAGCAGCTTAGCCGAGGAGGGATCAACTAATGAAAAACTGTTTTTT.

The J gene is TRBJ1-3, the V gene TRBV9, with a possible D match to TRBD1 (5 bases). Germline CDR1 is SGDLS and CDR2 is YYNGEE. V lost 3 bases and J 4 bases, leaving 17 bases between the germline ends. This CDR3 comprises 16 residues. CDR3 loop: CASSAQGGVEGNTIYF. DNA of the CDR3: TGTGCCAGCAGCGCCCAGGGAGGGGTCGAAGGAAACACCATATATTTT.

The chain combines TRBV2 with TRBJ2-1; possibly TRBD2 for D (6 bases). The CDR3 is 14 residues long. V gave up 4 bases and J gave up 6 bases, with 13 bases separating them. Germline lookup yields CDR1 SNHLY and CDR2 FYNNEI. CDR3 amino acids: CASSVGGRVNEQFF. As DNA, the CDR3 is TGTGCCAGCAGTGTAGGAGGGCGGGTCAATGAGCAGTTCTTC.